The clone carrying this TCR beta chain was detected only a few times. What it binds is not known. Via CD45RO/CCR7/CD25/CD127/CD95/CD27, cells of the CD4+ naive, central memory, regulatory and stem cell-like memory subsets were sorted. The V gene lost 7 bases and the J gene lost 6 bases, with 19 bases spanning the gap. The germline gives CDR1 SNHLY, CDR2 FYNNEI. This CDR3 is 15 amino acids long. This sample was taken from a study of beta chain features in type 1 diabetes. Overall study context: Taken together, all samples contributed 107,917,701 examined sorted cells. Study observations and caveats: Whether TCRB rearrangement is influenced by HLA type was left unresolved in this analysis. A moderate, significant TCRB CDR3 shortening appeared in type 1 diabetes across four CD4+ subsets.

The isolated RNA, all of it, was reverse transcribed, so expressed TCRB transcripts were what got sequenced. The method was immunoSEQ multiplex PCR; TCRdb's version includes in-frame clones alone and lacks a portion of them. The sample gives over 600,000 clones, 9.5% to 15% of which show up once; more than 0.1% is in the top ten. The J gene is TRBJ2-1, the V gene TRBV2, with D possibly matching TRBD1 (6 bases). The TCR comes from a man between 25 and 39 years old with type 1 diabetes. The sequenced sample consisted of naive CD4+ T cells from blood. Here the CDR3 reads CASNLNLKGVNEQFF. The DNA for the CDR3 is TGTGCCAGCAACCTCAACCTCAAGGGGGTCAATGAGCAGTTCTTC.